This entry lists 11 T cell receptor beta chains sequenced from one sample in a study of blood T cell repertoires in COVID-19. Assay: immunoSEQ multiplex PCR; the TCRdb copy retains only in-frame clones and omits some. The data contain 150,000 to 200,000 clones, approximately 90% of them singletons. The specimen sequenced was peripheral blood. These receptors came from a human donor in a cohort sampled during active COVID-19.

The chain has TRBV5-1 and TRBJ2-7; TRBD1 might be the D (6 bases). The germline CDR1 and CDR2 sequences are SGHRS and YFSETQ. V was shortened by 4 bases and J by 2 bases, with 13 bases between the two germline ends. The CDR3 sequence is 14 residues long. CDR3 coding DNA: TGCGCCAGCAGCCCTTCGACAGGACCCTACGAGCAGTACTTC. This gives the protein CASSPSTGPYEQYF.

This clone was seen a few times. The rearrangement uses TRBV12-3 or TRBV12-4 and TRBJ2-1, with a possible D match to TRBD2 (6 bases). The CDR3 runs 11 residues. V gave up 6 bases and J gave up 11 bases, with 11 bases separating them. The CDR3 here is CASRTTSKQFF. CDR3 nucleotide sequence: TGTGCCAGCAGAACTACTAGCAAGCAGTTCTTC.

The CDR3 here is CASSAGGEQFF. The CDR3, as DNA: TGTGCCAGCAGCGCGGGAGGTGAGCAGTTCTTC. The chain uses TRBV5-6 and TRBJ2-1; 8 bases align to TRBD2. Germline lookup yields CDR1 SGHDT and CDR2 YYEEEE. V was clipped by 4 bases and J by 9 bases; unmatched bases: 0. The CDR3 runs 11 residues.

For this clone: At the DNA level, this CDR3 is encoded by other sequences in the same sample as well. This sequence joins TRBV5-6 and TRBJ2-7; no reliable D call. The CDR3 runs 13 residues. Germline V CDR1 and CDR2: SGHDT, YYEEEE. V was shortened by 0 bases and J by 3 bases, with 7 bases between the two germline ends. In DNA form, the CDR3 reads TGTGCCAGCAGCTTGGACAGAGTCTACGAGCAGTACTTC. Translating it yields CASSLDRVYEQYF. Full variable domain (rest looked up from reference TRBV5-6 and TRBJ2-7): DAGVTQSPTHLIKTRGQQVTLRCSPKSGHDTVSWYQQALGQGPQFIFQYYEEEERQRGNFPDRFSGHQFPNYSSELNVNALLLGDSALYLCASSLDRVYEQYFGPGTRLTVT.

This rearrangement joins TRBV28 to TRBJ2-7, with D tentatively TRBD2 (6 bases). CDR1 and CDR2 (germline): MDHEN, SYDVKM. This CDR3 has 12 residues. The ends were cut back, 7 bases at V and 6 bases at J, with 13 bases in the middle. The CDR3 bases are TGTGCCAGCAAATTGATGGGGGGCGAGCAGTACTTC. Residues: CASKLMGGEQYF.

V usage is TRBV10-1 and J usage is TRBJ2-7; TRBD2 aligns across 13 bases. This CDR3 has 16 amino acids. The germline CDR1 and CDR2 sequences are WNHNN and SYGVQD (reference sequence). Losses at the gene ends were 3 bases for V and 5 bases for J; bases not matched to a gene: 7. The chain's CDR3 is CASSEGGTSGIHEQYF. In nucleotides, the CDR3 is TGCGCCAGCAGTGAAGGTGGGACTAGCGGGATCCACGAGCAGTACTTC.

The chain links TRBV7-8 to TRBJ1-1; 9 nucleotides line up with TRBD1. From germline, CDR1 is SGHVS and CDR2 FQNEAQ. This CDR3 is 16 amino acids long. V gave up 1 base and J gave up 3 bases; unmatched junction bases: 6. Here the CDR3 reads CASSLGRDRVYTEAFF. The CDR3 DNA follows: TGTGCCAGCAGCTTAGGCCGGGACAGGGTTTACACTGAAGCTTTCTTT.

The chain couples TRBV18 to TRBJ2-5; TRBD1 agrees at 10 bases. The germline V gene encodes CDR1 KGHSH and CDR2 LQKENI. Losses at the gene ends were 2 bases for V and 1 base for J; bases not matched to a gene: 4. This CDR3 contains 16 residues. CDR3 DNA sequence: TGTGCCAGCTCACCAATAAGGACAGGGGGCCAAGAGACCCAGTACTTC. Amino acids: CASSPIRTGGQETQYF.

The V call is TRBV5-4, the J call TRBJ2-3, with 14 bases fitting TRBD2. Looked up from germline, CDR1 is SGHNT and CDR2 is YYREEE (reference sequence). CDR3 size: 16 residues. V lost 4 bases to trimming and J lost 5 bases; unmatched junction nucleotides: 6. The CDR3 is CASSPRLAGGLDTQYF. DNA for the CDR3: TGTGCCAGCAGCCCCCGACTAGCGGGGGGGTTAGATACGCAGTATTTT.

This chain uses TRBV9 with TRBJ2-3, with 9 positions matching TRBD2. Looked up from germline, CDR1 is SGDLS and CDR2 is YYNGEE. V was clipped by 4 bases and J by 4 bases; unmatched bases: 7. The CDR3 is 15 amino acids. CDR3 sequence: CASSPSGNQADTQYF. The CDR3 nucleotides are TGTGCCAGCAGCCCTAGCGGGAACCAGGCAGATACGCAGTATTTT.

This chain connects TRBV6-1 to TRBJ2-5; D is possibly TRBD2 (5 bases). CDR3 length equals 15 residues. Germline V gives CDR1 MNHNS, CDR2 SASEGT. Trimming removed 3 bases at V and 2 bases at J, with 13 bases between. The CDR3 nucleotides read TGTGCCAGCAGTGAGGCTCGCGGGCCTCAAGAGACCCAGTACTTC. It encodes CASSEARGPQETQYF.